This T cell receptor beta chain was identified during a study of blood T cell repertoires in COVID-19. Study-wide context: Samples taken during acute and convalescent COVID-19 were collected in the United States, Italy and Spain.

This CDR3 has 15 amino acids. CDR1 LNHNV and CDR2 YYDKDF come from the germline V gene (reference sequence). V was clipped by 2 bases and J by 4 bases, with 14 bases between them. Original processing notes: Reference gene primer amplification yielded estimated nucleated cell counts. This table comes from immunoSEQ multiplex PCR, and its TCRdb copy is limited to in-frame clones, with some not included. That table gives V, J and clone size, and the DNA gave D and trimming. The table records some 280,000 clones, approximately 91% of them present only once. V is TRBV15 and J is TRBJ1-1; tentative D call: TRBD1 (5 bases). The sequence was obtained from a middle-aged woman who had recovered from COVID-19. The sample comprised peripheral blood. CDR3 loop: CATSRSTQGGTEAFF. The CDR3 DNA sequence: TGTGCCACCAGCAGATCAACGCAGGGCGGCACTGAAGCTTTCTTT. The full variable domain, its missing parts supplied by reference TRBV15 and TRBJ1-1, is DAMVIQNPRYQVTQFGKPVTLSCSQTLNHNVMYWYQQKSSQAPKLLFHYYDKDFNNEADTPDNFQSRRPNTSFCFLDIRSPGLGDTAMYLCATSRSTQGGTEAFFGQGTRLTVV.